This is a list of T cell receptor beta chains from one sample in a study of response to subunit inactivated influenza vaccine. TCRdb re-analysed the RT-PCR reads in MiXCR, keeping a single row per CDR3 protein. Here the sample spans about 500,000 distinct CDR3 sequences, about 15% being singletons. The sample here was CD4+ T cells sorted from PBMCs, taken 23 to 25 months after vaccination. Every receptor here comes from a man between 50 and 69 years old who received an inactivated influenza vaccine. CDR3s include the opening cysteine and the closing phenylalanine or tryptophan. Fields, in order: D gene, clone size, V gene, J gene, CDR3 protein, CDR3 DNA. The D gene is left open where the match is weak. Clone size is not always given. Where it is, it says once, few, many or a class for expanded clones.

d_call: NA
clone_size: NA
v_call: TRBV5-1
j_call: TRBJ2-3
cdr3_aa: CASSLTDDMDTQYF
cdr3_nt: TGCGCCAGCAGCTTGACCGATGATATGGATACGCAGTATTTT

d_call: NA
clone_size: few
v_call: TRBV7-2
j_call: TRBJ1-1
cdr3_aa: CASSPGRGEGEAFF
cdr3_nt: TGTGCCAGCAGCCCAGGTCGGGGTGAAGGTGAAGCTTTCTTT

d_call: NA
clone_size: NA
v_call: TRBV11-3
j_call: TRBJ2-5
cdr3_aa: CASSRRDSETQYF
cdr3_nt: TGTGCCAGCAGCCGGAGGGACAGTGAGACCCAGTACTTC

d_call: TRBD2
clone_size: NA
v_call: TRBV11-3
j_call: TRBJ2-1
cdr3_aa: CASSYAGTSGYNEQFF
cdr3_nt: TGTGCCAGCAGTTACGCCGGGACTAGCGGATACAATGAGCAGTTCTTC

d_call: TRBD2
clone_size: NA
v_call: TRBV11-2
j_call: TRBJ2-3
cdr3_aa: CASSHQGRAQYF
cdr3_nt: TGTGCCAGCAGCCATCAAGGGAGGGCGCAGTATTTT

d_call: TRBD1
clone_size: NA
v_call: TRBV5-1
j_call: TRBJ2-6
cdr3_aa: CASSLGQGAFGANVLTF
cdr3_nt: TGCGCCAGCAGCTTAGGACAGGGGGCTTTTGGGGCCAACGTCCTGACTTTC

d_call: NA
clone_size: NA
v_call: TRBV6-2/TRBV6-3
j_call: TRBJ1-5
cdr3_aa: CASSSPGLNQPQHF
cdr3_nt: TGTGCCAGCTCGAGCCCGGGTTTAAATCAGCCCCAGCATTTT

d_call: TRBD1
clone_size: few
v_call: TRBV12-3/TRBV12-4
j_call: TRBJ1-2
cdr3_aa: CASSRGQGSAGYTF
cdr3_nt: TGTGCCAGCAGCCGGGGACAGGGCAGTGCTGGCTACACCTTC

d_call: NA
clone_size: few
v_call: TRBV11-2
j_call: TRBJ1-6
cdr3_aa: CASSFGVNDSPLHF
cdr3_nt: TGTGCCAGCAGCTTCGGAGTTAACGATTCACCCCTCCACTTT

d_call: TRBD2
clone_size: few
v_call: TRBV5-4
j_call: TRBJ2-4
cdr3_aa: CASSLGSTPSGLAKNIQYF
cdr3_nt: TGTGCCAGCAGCTTGGGTTCGACCCCTAGCGGGTTAGCCAAAAACATTCAGTACTTC

d_call: NA
clone_size: many
v_call: TRBV12-3/TRBV12-4
j_call: TRBJ2-5
cdr3_aa: CASSSLPETQYF
cdr3_nt: TGTGCCAGCAGTTCCCTCCCAGAGACCCAGTACTTC

d_call: NA
clone_size: few
v_call: TRBV6-2/TRBV6-3
j_call: TRBJ2-1
cdr3_aa: CASSMGGARMYEQFF
cdr3_nt: TGTGCCAGCAGCATGGGGGGGGCCCGAATGTATGAGCAGTTCTTC

d_call: NA
clone_size: NA
v_call: TRBV7-9
j_call: TRBJ2-5
cdr3_aa: CASSLGAGGLRETQYF
cdr3_nt: TGTGCCAGCAGCTTGGGGGCAGGGGGGTTGAGAGAGACCCAGTACTTC

d_call: TRBD1
clone_size: few
v_call: TRBV9
j_call: TRBJ2-7
cdr3_aa: CASSVSGTGPYEQYF
cdr3_nt: TGTGCCAGCAGCGTCTCCGGGACAGGGCCCTACGAGCAGTACTTC

d_call: NA
clone_size: NA
v_call: TRBV12-3/TRBV12-4
j_call: TRBJ2-3
cdr3_aa: CASSLAKRRTTDTQYF
cdr3_nt: TGTGCCAGCAGTTTAGCGAAGCGGAGAACCACAGATACGCAGTATTTT

d_call: NA
clone_size: NA
v_call: TRBV20-1
j_call: TRBJ2-7
cdr3_aa: CSPNQNYEQYF
cdr3_nt: TGCAGTCCGAACCAAAACTACGAGCAGTACTTC

d_call: TRBD1
clone_size: NA
v_call: TRBV12-3/TRBV12-4
j_call: TRBJ2-7
cdr3_aa: CASSLSQGAYEQYF
cdr3_nt: TGTGCCAGCAGTTTAAGCCAGGGGGCCTACGAGCAGTACTTC

d_call: NA
clone_size: NA
v_call: TRBV21-1
j_call: TRBJ2-7
cdr3_aa: CASMGGSGAVSYEQYF
cdr3_nt: TGTGCCAGCATGGGTGGTAGCGGGGCCGTTTCCTACGAGCAGTACTTC

d_call: TRBD1
clone_size: few
v_call: TRBV19
j_call: TRBJ2-1
cdr3_aa: CASKETGVGEQFF
cdr3_nt: TGTGCCAGTAAGGAGACAGGGGTTGGTGAGCAGTTCTTC

d_call: NA
clone_size: NA
v_call: TRBV20-1
j_call: TRBJ2-7
cdr3_aa: CSASPGFAYEQYF
cdr3_nt: TGCAGTGCTAGTCCAGGGTTCGCCTACGAGCAGTACTTC

d_call: TRBD1
clone_size: few
v_call: TRBV20-1
j_call: TRBJ1-1
cdr3_aa: CSACRTGNTEAFF
cdr3_nt: TGCAGTGCTTGCAGGACAGGGAACACTGAAGCTTTCTTT

d_call: NA
clone_size: NA
v_call: TRBV5-1
j_call: TRBJ1-1
cdr3_aa: CASSPAGDTEAFF
cdr3_nt: TGCGCCAGCAGCCCCGCAGGGGACACTGAAGCTTTCTTT

d_call: NA
clone_size: once
v_call: TRBV20-1
j_call: TRBJ2-7
cdr3_aa: CSARSGGRQYF
cdr3_nt: TGCAGTGCTAGATCCGGGGGAAGGCAGTACTTC